These 27 T cell receptor beta chains were all obtained from the same sample, sequenced in a study of cytomegalovirus exposure and HLA in healthy donors. With 60 Vbeta and 13 Jbeta primers, the PCR was carried out. The method was immunoSEQ multiplex PCR; TCRdb's version includes in-frame clones alone and lacks a portion of them. The sample holds about 150,000 clones; almost 85% are singletons and the top ten take around 6.2%. The specimen sequenced was PBMCs. All receptors derive from a man aged 25 to 45 in good health and CMV-seropositive.

The CDR3 DNA follows: TGCGCCAGCAGGAGACAGGGCTCCACAGATACGCAGTATTTT. It codes for CASRRQGSTDTQYF. The chain links TRBV10-2 to TRBJ2-3; 7 bases align to TRBD1. Looked up from germline, CDR1 is WSHSY and CDR2 is SAAADI. The V segment lost 6 bases and the J segment 2 bases; nucleotides outside the gene matches: 5. The CDR3 has 14 residues.

The chain carries TRBV11-2 and TRBJ1-1; maybe TRBD1 (6 bases). Per the germline V gene, CDR1 is SGHAT and CDR2 is FQNNGV. V lost 7 bases and J 1 base, leaving 10 bases between the germline ends. This CDR3 is 13 amino acids long. DNA of the CDR3: TGTGCCAGCACCCAGGGGAAGAACACTGAAGCTTTCTTT. Translation gives CASTQGKNTEAFF. The full variable domain, its missing parts supplied by reference TRBV11-2 and TRBJ1-1, is EAGVAQSPRYKIIEKRQSVAFWCNPISGHATLYWYQQILGQGPKLLIQFQNNGVVDDSQLPKDRFSAERLKGVDSTLKIQPAKLEDSAVYLCASTQGKNTEAFFGQGTRLTVV.

The CDR3 DNA sequence: TGCGCCAGCAGTACAGAGACCTACGAGCAGTACTTC. It specifies CASSTETYEQYF. The rearrangement links TRBV5-1 to TRBJ2-7; D ambiguous. With 5 bases removed from V and 2 bases from J, the gap between germline ends came to 8 bases. The CDR3 runs 12 residues. Germline CDR1 is SGHRS and CDR2 is YFSETQ.

This chain joins TRBV30 and TRBJ1-4; TRBD1 aligns across 8 bases. J was trimmed by 6 bases and V by 7 bases; bases with no gene match: 4. This CDR3 has 12 residues. CDR1 and CDR2 from the germline V gene are GTSNPN and SVGIG (reference sequence). CDR3 loop: CAFGQGYEKLFF. The CDR3 coding sequence is TGTGCCTTCGGACAGGGCTATGAAAAACTGTTTTTT.

The V and J genes are TRBV5-6 and TRBJ2-1; 8 nucleotides agree with TRBD2. The V segment lost 1 base and the J segment 4 bases; nucleotides outside the gene matches: 4. Germline V CDR1 and CDR2: SGHDT, YYEEEE. The CDR3 sequence is 15 residues long. The CDR3 region has the DNA TGTGCCAGCAGCTTGAACGGGGGGGGTTACAATGAGCAGTTCTTC. Encoded protein: CASSLNGGGYNEQFF.

This clone was seen a handful of times. J is TRBJ1-1 and V is TRBV9; 7 nucleotides match TRBD1. The V gene's germline CDR1 is SGDLS and CDR2 YYNGEE. This CDR3 spans 12 amino acids. V trimming: 1 base; J trimming: 8 bases; junction bases outside the gene matches: 2. The CDR3 coding sequence is TGTGCCAGCAGCGTACCGGGACAGGAAGCTTTCTTT. It encodes CASSVPGQEAFF.

V and J are TRBV5-1 and TRBJ1-1; a possible D gene is TRBD1 (5 bases). CDR3 length: 13 amino acids. The germline V gene has CDR1 SGHRS and CDR2 YFSETQ. Between the trimmed V and J ends, which lost 5 bases and 2 bases, there was a span of 10 bases. The chain's CDR3 is CASSYQGNTEAFF. CDR3 DNA sequence: TGCGCCAGCAGTTATCAGGGAAACACTGAAGCTTTCTTT.

This clone occurred a few times. The chain has TRBV6-5 and TRBJ2-1; 12 bases map to TRBD1. The CDR3 loop spans 16 amino acids. Germline values: CDR1 MNHEY, CDR2 SVGAGI. J gave up 9 bases and V 3 bases, and 9 bases lay outside the gene matches. The CDR3 loop is CASSYSGTGGLGEQFF. The CDR3, as DNA: TGTGCCAGCAGTTATTCCGGGACAGGGGGCTTGGGTGAGCAGTTCTTC.

This clone was detected once. The chain has TRBV2 and TRBJ2-3; no reliable D call. The CDR3 length is 15 residues. CDR1 and CDR2 from the germline V gene are SNHLY and FYNNEI. The V and J ends lost 8 bases and 5 bases respectively, with 20 bases between them. The CDR3 loop is CASLAAKPPLDTQYF. Here the CDR3 DNA reads TGTGCCAGCTTGGCGGCAAAGCCCCCTCTAGATACGCAGTATTTT. Supplemented by reference TRBV2 and TRBJ2-3, the full variable domain reads EPEVTQTPSHQVTQMGQEVILRCVPISNHLYFYWYRQILGQKVEFLVSFYNNEISEKSEIFDDQFSVERPDGSNFTLKIRSTKLEDSAMYFCASLAAKPPLDTQYFGPGTRLTVL.

J is TRBJ2-5 and V is TRBV12-5, with D perhaps TRBD2 (6 bases). The CDR3 loop spans 15 amino acids. Trimming removed 6 bases from V and 1 base from J, with 15 bases in between. Germline CDR1 LGHNT, CDR2 FRNRAP. The chain's CDR3 is CASGFAGPTQETQYF. The CDR3 coding sequence is TGTGCTAGTGGGTTCGCGGGACCAACCCAAGAGACCCAGTACTTC.

This clone was observed a single time. The chain employs TRBV4-1 and TRBJ1-4; 7 bases match TRBD1. The CDR3 is 18 amino acids. The germline gives CDR1 MGHRA, CDR2 YSYEKL. The V gene end was trimmed by 0 bases and the J gene end by 8 bases; junction bases not matched to a gene: 15. The CDR3 nucleotides read TGCGCCAGCAGCCAAGAATGGGGGGAGAGGGGGCTGGGGGAAAAACTGTTTTTT. Its translation is CASSQEWGERGLGEKLFF.

This chain uses TRBV10-3 with TRBJ2-2; 10 positions agree with TRBD1. CDR1 is ENHRY, CDR2 SYGVKD, per germline. The CDR3 spans 13 residues. With V trimmed by 10 bases and J by 3 bases, 2 bases remained unmatched. CDR3 coding DNA: TGTGCCAGTGGGACAGGGGACACCGGGGAGCTGTTTTTT. It specifies CASGTGDTGELFF.

The chain has TRBV5-1 and TRBJ2-7; D unclear. V was shortened by 4 bases and J by 0 bases, with 17 bases between the two germline ends. This CDR3 is 16 amino acids long. Germline CDR1 and CDR2: SGHRS and YFSETQ. As DNA, the CDR3 is TGCGCCAGCAGCCCCCACGCAGACTGGAGCTCCTACGAGCAGTACTTC. It translates to CASSPHADWSSYEQYF.

The J gene is TRBJ2-7, the V gene TRBV27; 9 nucleotides agree with TRBD2. The CDR3 totals 15 residues. Losses at the gene ends were 5 bases for V and 5 bases for J; bases not matched to a gene: 10. The germline CDR1 and CDR2 sequences are MNHEY and SMNVEV (reference sequence). CDR3 region: CASSTSGSGSNEQYF. In DNA form, the CDR3 reads TGTGCCAGCAGTACCAGTGGTAGCGGGAGCAACGAGCAGTACTTC.

This sequence joins TRBV27 and TRBJ2-7; 9 bases agree with TRBD1. The germline CDR1 and CDR2 sequences are MNHEY and SMNVEV (reference sequence). The CDR3 covers 15 residues. The V and J ends lost 5 bases and 5 bases, in that order; junction bases with no gene match: 10. This CDR3 is CASSATGTGLDEQYF. The DNA for the CDR3 is TGTGCCAGCAGTGCTACAGGGACAGGGCTTGACGAGCAGTACTTC.

Note on this clone: Compared with germline, one end of the junction differs, possibly owing to a read error. V gene TRBV13 combines with J gene TRBJ2-2; D is unclear. The CDR3 totals 14 residues. From germline, CDR1 is PRHDT and CDR2 FYEKMQ (reference sequence). CDR3 amino acids: CASSVGVNTGELFF. The CDR3 region has the DNA TGTGCCAGCAGCGTAGGCGTTAACACCGGGGAGCTGTTTTTT.

The J gene is TRBJ1-1, the V gene TRBV14, with D possibly TRBD1 on 6 matching bases. The ends were cut back, 8 bases at V and 4 bases at J, with 23 bases in the middle. Looked up from germline, CDR1 is SGHDN and CDR2 is FVKESK. The CDR3 runs to 16 residues. The CDR3 bases are TGTGCCAGCCTGCCGGCAGGGGAACGACGCGGCACTGAAGCTTTCTTT. Translating it yields CASLPAGERRGTEAFF.

The chain couples TRBV27 to TRBJ2-2, with 12 bases matching TRBD2. This CDR3 is built from 18 residues. The J segment lost 3 bases and the V segment lost 6 bases, leaving 11 bases of the junction unmatched. Germline-derived CDR1 and CDR2 are MNHEY and SMNVEV (reference sequence). The CDR3 here is CASRATSGRLGHTGELFF. CDR3 bases: TGTGCCAGCAGGGCGACTAGCGGGAGATTGGGGCACACCGGGGAGCTGTTTTTT.

The V call is TRBV30, the J call TRBJ2-5; D unclear. Germline V gives CDR1 GTSNPN, CDR2 SVGIG (reference sequence). The V and J ends lost 7 bases and 1 base respectively, with 13 bases between them. This CDR3 is built from 13 residues. CDR3: CALNSGSQETQYF. The CDR3 DNA reads as TGTGCCTTAAATTCCGGGTCCCAAGAGACCCAGTACTTC.

This chain links TRBV6-1 with TRBJ2-7; D is ambiguous. This CDR3 has 14 amino acids. CDR1 and CDR2 (germline): MNHNS, SASEGT. With 1 base removed from V and 4 bases from J, the gap between germline ends came to 11 bases. CDR3 bases: TGTGCCAGCAGTGAAGGAGCTTCCACTTACGAGCAGTACTTC. It yields the protein CASSEGASTYEQYF.

The chain recombines TRBV9 with TRBJ1-3; 7 bases match TRBD1. J lost 1 base, V lost 3 bases, and 10 bases had no gene match. Germline V gene data show CDR1 as SGDLS and CDR2 as YYNGEE. The CDR3 spans 17 residues. Here the CDR3 DNA reads TGTGCCAGCAGCGGTGGACAGGTCGGCCTTTCTGGAAACACCATATATTTT. Residues: CASSGGQVGLSGNTIYF.

This chain links TRBV27 with TRBJ1-5, with 9 bases that match TRBD1. With 4 bases clipped from V and 2 bases from J, the junction kept 3 bases outside the gene matches. The germline CDR1 and CDR2 sequences are MNHEY and SMNVEV (reference sequence). The CDR3 contains 15 residues. CDR3 protein: CASSSRTGGNQPQHF. In DNA, the CDR3 is TGTGCCAGCAGTTCCCGGACAGGGGGCAATCAGCCCCAGCATTTT.

This sequence joins TRBV27 and TRBJ2-7; TRBD2 aligns across 14 bases. The CDR3 is 15 residues long. The J segment lost 7 bases and the V segment lost 5 bases, leaving 7 bases of the junction unmatched. Germline values: CDR1 MNHEY, CDR2 SMNVEV (reference sequence). The CDR3 loop is CASSPGTSGSGEQYF. In DNA, the CDR3 is TGTGCCAGCAGTCCAGGGACTAGCGGGAGCGGGGAGCAGTACTTC.

The CDR3 bases are TGCGCCAGCAGCCAAGTTCCGGGACAGGGGGTATTCGAGCAGTACTTC. Encoded protein: CASSQVPGQGVFEQYF. The chain links TRBV4-1 to TRBJ2-7, with 11 bases fitting TRBD1. Trimming removed 1 base from V and 6 bases from J; junction bases left unmatched: 8. The CDR3 extends over 16 amino acids. Germline CDR1 MGHRA, CDR2 YSYEKL.

The J gene is TRBJ2-7, the V gene TRBV28; 9 nucleotides match TRBD2. This CDR3 has 16 residues. From germline, CDR1 is MDHEN and CDR2 SYDVKM. V dropped 0 bases and J dropped 2; count of bases not matched to a gene: 5. The CDR3 DNA follows: TGTGCCAGCAGTTTATGGGGCGGGGGGGAAACCTACGAGCAGTACTTC. It codes for CASSLWGGGETYEQYF.

The chain recombines TRBV11-3 with TRBJ2-2; D is unclear. The germline V gene has CDR1 SGHNT and CDR2 YENEEA. The CDR3 length is 12 residues. The V end lost 4 bases, the J end lost 3 bases, and 3 bases lay between the germline ends. CDR3 sequence: CASSSYTGELFF. The DNA of the CDR3 is TGTGCCAGCAGCTCCTACACCGGGGAGCTGTTTTTT.

V and J are TRBV27 and TRBJ2-3; 10 positions agree with TRBD2. Germline V gene lookup returns CDR1 MNHEY and CDR2 SMNVEV (reference sequence). V trimming: 4 bases; J trimming: 5 bases; junction bases outside the gene matches: 6. CDR3 length equals 15 residues. The CDR3 here is CASSSASGGGDTQYF. The CDR3 DNA reads TGTGCCAGCAGTTCCGCCAGCGGGGGGGGAGATACGCAGTATTTT.